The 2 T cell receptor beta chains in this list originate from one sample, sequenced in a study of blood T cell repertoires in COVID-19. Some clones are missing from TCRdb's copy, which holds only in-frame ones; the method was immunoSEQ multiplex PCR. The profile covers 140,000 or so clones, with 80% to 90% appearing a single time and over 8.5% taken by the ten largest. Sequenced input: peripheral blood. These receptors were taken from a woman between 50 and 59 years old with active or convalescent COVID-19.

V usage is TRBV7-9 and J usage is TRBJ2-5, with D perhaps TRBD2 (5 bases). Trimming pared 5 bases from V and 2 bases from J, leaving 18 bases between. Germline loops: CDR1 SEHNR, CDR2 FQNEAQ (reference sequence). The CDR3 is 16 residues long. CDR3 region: CASSVKEAVPQETQYF. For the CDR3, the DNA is TGTGCCAGCAGCGTGAAGGAGGCAGTGCCACAAGAGACCCAGTACTTC.

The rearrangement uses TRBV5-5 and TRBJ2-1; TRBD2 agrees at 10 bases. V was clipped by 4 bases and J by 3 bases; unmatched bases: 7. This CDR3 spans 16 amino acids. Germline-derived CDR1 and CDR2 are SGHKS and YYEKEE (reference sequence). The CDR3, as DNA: TGTGCCAGCAGCCCTCTAGCGGGGGTGCTCTACAATGAGCAGTTCTTC. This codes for CASSPLAGVLYNEQFF.